This T cell receptor beta chain was identified in a study of cytomegalovirus exposure and HLA in healthy donors. Study overall: Findings of an earlier analysis included some 120 million unique TCR beta sequences from 190 million or so T cells.

For this clone: Its specificity is unknown.

Amplification used 60 Vbeta primers and 13 Jbeta primers. The protocol was immunoSEQ multiplex PCR, while the TCRdb copy is restricted to in-frame clones and leaves out a portion. Here the sample spans some 150,000 clones, roughly 64% being singletons. Study-level results: Per a later analysis, HLA-associated TCR beta chains showed more clonal expansion than other, equally common TCR beta chains. Follow-up analysis seemed to connect common viral pathogens with several of the most significant clusters identified.

Sequenced material: PBMCs. The sequence derives from a woman in her 30s in good health and CMV-seropositive.

The CDR3 DNA sequence: TGTGCCATCAGGCTCAGGGATAACACCATATATTTT. Its translation is CAIRLRDNTIYF. The chain has TRBV10-3 and TRBJ1-3, with TRBD1 as a possible D gene (5 bases). The CDR3 is made up of 12 amino acids. V was trimmed by 6 bases and J by 7 bases, leaving 10 bases between them. Germline V gives CDR1 ENHRY, CDR2 SYGVKD.